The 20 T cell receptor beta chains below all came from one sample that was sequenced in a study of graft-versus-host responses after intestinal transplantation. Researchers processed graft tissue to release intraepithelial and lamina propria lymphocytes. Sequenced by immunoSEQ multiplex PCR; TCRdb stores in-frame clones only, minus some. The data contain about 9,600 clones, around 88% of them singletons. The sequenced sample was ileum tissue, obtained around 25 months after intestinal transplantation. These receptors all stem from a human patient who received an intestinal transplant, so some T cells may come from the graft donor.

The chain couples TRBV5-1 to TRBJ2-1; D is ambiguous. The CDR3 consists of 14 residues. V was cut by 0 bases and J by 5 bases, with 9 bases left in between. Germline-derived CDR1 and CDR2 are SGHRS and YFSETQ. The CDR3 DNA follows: TGCGCCAGCAGCTTGGCGGCCGGAAACAATGAGCAGTTCTTC. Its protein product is CASSLAAGNNEQFF.

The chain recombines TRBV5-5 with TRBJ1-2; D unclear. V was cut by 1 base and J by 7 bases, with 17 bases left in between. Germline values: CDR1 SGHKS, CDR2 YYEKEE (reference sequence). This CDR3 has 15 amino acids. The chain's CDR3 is CASSLRQLADGGYTF. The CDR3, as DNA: TGTGCCAGCAGCTTGCGCCAATTGGCTGACGGTGGCTACACCTTC. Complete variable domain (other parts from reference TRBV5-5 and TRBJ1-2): DAGVTQSPTHLIKTRGQQVTLRCSPISGHKSVSWYQQVLGQGPQFIFQYYEKEERGRGNFPDRFSARQFPNYSSELNVNALLLGDSALYLCASSLRQLADGGYTFGSGTRLTVV.

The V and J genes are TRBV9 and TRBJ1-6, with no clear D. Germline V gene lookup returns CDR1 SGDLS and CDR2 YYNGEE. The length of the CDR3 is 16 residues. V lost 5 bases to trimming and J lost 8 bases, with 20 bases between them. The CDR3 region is CASSDGPQLADSPLHF. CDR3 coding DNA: TGTGCCAGCAGTGATGGGCCCCAACTGGCGGATTCACCCCTCCACTTT.

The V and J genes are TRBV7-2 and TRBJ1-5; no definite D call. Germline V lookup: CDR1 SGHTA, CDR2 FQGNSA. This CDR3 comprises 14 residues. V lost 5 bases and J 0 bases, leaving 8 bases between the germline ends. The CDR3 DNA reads TGTGCCAGCAGCCGGGGTGATAGCAATCAGCCCCAGCATTTT. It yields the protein CASSRGDSNQPQHF.

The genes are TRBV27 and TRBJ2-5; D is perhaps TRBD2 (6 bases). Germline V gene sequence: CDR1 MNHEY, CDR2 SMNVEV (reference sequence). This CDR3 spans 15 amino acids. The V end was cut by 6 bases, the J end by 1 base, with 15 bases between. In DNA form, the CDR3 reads TGTGCCAGCAGATCCATTGCGGGGTCCCAAGAGACCCAGTACTTC. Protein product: CASRSIAGSQETQYF.

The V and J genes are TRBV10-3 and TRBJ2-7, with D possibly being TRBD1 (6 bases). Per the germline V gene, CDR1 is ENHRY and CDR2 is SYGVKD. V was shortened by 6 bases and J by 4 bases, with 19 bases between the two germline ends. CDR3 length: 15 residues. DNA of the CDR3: TGTGCCATCAGGAGACAGGCCGGGGCGGCGTACGAGCAGTACTTC. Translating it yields CAIRRQAGAAYEQYF.

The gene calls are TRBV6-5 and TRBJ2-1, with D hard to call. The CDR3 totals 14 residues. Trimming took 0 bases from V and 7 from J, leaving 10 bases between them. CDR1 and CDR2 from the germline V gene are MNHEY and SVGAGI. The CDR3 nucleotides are TGTGCCAGCAGTTACTCTGCAGAGGCGAATGAGCAGTTCTTC. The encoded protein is CASSYSAEANEQFF.

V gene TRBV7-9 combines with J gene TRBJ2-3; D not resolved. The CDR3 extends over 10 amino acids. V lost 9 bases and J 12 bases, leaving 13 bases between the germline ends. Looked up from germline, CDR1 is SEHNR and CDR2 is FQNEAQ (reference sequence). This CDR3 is CASYPSGQYF. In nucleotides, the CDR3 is TGTGCCAGTTATCCATCCGGACAGTATTTT. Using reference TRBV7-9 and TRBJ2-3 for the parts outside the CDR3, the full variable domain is DTGVSQNPRHKITKRGQNVTFRCDPISEHNRLYWYRQTLGQGPEFLTYFQNEAQLEKSRLLSDRFSAERPKGSFSTLEIQRTEQGDSAMYLCASYPSGQYFGPGTRLTVL.

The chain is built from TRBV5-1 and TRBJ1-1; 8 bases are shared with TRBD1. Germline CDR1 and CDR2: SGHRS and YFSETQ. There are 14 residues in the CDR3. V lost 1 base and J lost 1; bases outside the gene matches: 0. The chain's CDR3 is CASSLQGANTEAFF. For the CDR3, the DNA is TGCGCCAGCAGCTTGCAGGGGGCGAACACTGAAGCTTTCTTT.

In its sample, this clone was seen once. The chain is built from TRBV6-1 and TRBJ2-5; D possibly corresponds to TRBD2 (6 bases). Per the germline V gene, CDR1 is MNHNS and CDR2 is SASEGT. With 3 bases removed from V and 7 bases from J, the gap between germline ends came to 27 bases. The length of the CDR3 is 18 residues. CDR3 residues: CASSEVAVWARARGTQYF. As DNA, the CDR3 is TGTGCCAGCAGTGAGGTAGCGGTGTGGGCCAGGGCGAGGGGGACCCAGTACTTC.

CDR3 sequence reads: CASSLGTSGATGELFF. As DNA, the CDR3 is TGCGCCAGCAGCTTGGGGACTAGCGGGGCAACCGGGGAGCTGTTTTTT. The chain recombines TRBV5-1 with TRBJ2-2; the match to TRBD2 covers 12 bases. The ends lost 0 bases at V and 5 bases at J; junction bases unmatched: 2. From germline, CDR1 is SGHRS and CDR2 YFSETQ. The CDR3 is 16 residues long.

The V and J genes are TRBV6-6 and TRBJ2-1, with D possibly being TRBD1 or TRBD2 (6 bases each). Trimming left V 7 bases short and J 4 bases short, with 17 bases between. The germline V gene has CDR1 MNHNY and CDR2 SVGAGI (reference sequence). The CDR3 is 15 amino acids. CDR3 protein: CASIGSGGAYNEQFF. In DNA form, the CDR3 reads TGTGCCAGCATCGGGTCCGGGGGCGCTTACAATGAGCAGTTCTTC.

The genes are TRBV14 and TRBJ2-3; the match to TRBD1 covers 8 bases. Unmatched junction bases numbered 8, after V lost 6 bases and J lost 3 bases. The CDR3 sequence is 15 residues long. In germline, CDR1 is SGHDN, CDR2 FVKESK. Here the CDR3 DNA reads TGTGCCAGCAGTCGAAATGACAGGGGAACAGATACGCAGTATTTT. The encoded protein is CASSRNDRGTDTQYF.

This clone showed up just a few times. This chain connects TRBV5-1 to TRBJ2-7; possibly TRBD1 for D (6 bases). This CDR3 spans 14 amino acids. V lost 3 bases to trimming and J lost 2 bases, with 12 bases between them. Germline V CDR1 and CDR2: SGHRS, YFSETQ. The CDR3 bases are TGCGCCAGCAGCTGGGACAACCCTACCTACGAGCAGTACTTC. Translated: CASSWDNPTYEQYF.

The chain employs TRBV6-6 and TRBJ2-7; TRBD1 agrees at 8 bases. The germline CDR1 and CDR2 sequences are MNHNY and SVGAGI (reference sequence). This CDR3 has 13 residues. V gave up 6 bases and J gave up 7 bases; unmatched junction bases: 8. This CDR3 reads CASSSGGREEQYF. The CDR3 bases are TGTGCCAGCAGCTCAGGGGGCCGGGAAGAGCAGTACTTC.

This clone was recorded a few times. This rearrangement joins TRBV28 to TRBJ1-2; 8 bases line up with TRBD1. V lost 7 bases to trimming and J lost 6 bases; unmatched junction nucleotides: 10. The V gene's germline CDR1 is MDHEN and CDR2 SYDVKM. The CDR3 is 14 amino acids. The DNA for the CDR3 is TGTGCCAGCATTTGGGGGACAGGTGAAAATGGCTACACCTTC. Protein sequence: CASIWGTGENGYTF.

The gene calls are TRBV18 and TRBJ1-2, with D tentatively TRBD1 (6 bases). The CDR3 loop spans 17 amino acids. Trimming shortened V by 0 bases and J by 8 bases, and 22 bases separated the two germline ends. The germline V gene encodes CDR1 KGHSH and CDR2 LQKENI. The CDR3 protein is CASSPPATGSVVRGYTF. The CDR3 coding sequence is TGTGCCAGCTCACCACCGGCCACAGGGAGTGTAGTGAGAGGCTACACCTTC. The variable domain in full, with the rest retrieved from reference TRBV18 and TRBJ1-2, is NAGVMQNPRHLVRRRGQEARLRCSPMKGHSHVYWYRQLPEEGLKFMVYLQKENIIDESGMPKERFSAEFPKEGPSILRIQQVVRGDSAAYFCASSPPATGSVVRGYTFGSGTRLTVV.

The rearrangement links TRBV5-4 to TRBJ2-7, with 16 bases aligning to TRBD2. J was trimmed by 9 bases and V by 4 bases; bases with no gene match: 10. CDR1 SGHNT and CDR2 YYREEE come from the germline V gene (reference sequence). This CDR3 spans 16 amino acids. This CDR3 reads CASSQGLAGGPPGQYF. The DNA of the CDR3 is TGTGCCAGCAGCCAGGGACTAGCGGGAGGGCCTCCGGGGCAGTACTTC.

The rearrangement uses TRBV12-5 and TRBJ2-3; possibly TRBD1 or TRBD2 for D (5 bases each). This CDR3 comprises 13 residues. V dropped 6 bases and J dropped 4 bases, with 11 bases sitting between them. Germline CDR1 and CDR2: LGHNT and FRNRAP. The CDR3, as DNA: TGTGCTAGTGGCTTGACAGCGGCAGATACGCAGTATTTT. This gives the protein CASGLTAADTQYF.

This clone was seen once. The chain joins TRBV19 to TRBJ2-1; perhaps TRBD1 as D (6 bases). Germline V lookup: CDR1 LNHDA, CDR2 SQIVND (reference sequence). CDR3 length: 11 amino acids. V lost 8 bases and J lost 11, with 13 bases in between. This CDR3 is CASFFDRKQFF. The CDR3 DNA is TGTGCCAGTTTCTTTGACAGGAAGCAGTTCTTC.